The 30 T cell receptor beta chains below were found in one sample sequenced in a study of blood T cell repertoires in COVID-19. Sequenced by immunoSEQ multiplex PCR; TCRdb stores in-frame clones only, minus some. The sample has 200,000 to 300,000 clones, 83% seen once. Sequenced: PBMCs or T cells enriched from blood (not recorded which). These receptors originate from a middle-aged woman who had been exposed to COVID-19.

The gene calls are TRBV9 and TRBJ1-1; no clear D gene. With 3 bases removed from V and 1 base from J, the gap between germline ends came to 7 bases. Germline values: CDR1 SGDLS, CDR2 YYNGEE. This CDR3 is 13 amino acids long. The CDR3 sequence is CASSGHTNTEAFF. The CDR3 nucleotides are TGTGCCAGCAGCGGACATACGAACACTGAAGCTTTCTTT.

The chain couples TRBV7-2 to TRBJ1-2; TRBD1 is a possible D gene (6 bases). Trimming shortened V by 1 base and J by 2 bases, and 11 bases separated the two germline ends. Germline V gene sequence: CDR1 SGHTA, CDR2 FQGNSA. This CDR3 contains 15 residues. The CDR3 sequence: CASSLEHRVNYGYTF. The CDR3 nucleotides are TGTGCCAGCAGCTTAGAGCACAGGGTGAACTATGGCTACACCTTC.

As regards this clone: The junction and the germline gene differ at one end; a read error may be behind it. This specimen includes other DNA sequences encoding the same CDR3. The DNA for the CDR3 is TGTGCTAGCAGCCCCCAGACAGGGGTTGGCTACACCTTC. Encoded protein: CASSPQTGVGYTF. The V gene is TRBV7-3, the J gene TRBJ1-2, with TRBD1 matching 8 bases. The CDR3 is 13 amino acids. Germline V CDR1 and CDR2: SGHTA, FQGTGA.

The chain's CDR3 is CASSEGLAGGRRDTQYF. The CDR3 DNA reads as TGTGCCAGCAGTGAAGGTCTAGCGGGGGGGCGGAGAGATACGCAGTATTTT. The gene calls are TRBV6-1 and TRBJ2-3, with 12 bases identical to TRBD2. The junction had 7 bases not matched to a gene; V was cut back by 1 base and J by 5 bases. Germline values: CDR1 MNHNS, CDR2 SASEGT. The CDR3 is 17 amino acids.

This chain joins TRBV3-1 (or the pseudogene TRBV3-2) and TRBJ1-5; D possibly corresponds to TRBD1 (5 bases). Germline CDR1 LGHDT, CDR2 YNNKEL (reference sequence). Trimming took 1 base from V and 5 from J, leaving 9 bases between them. The CDR3 length is 14 residues. The CDR3 here is CASSQVGGDQPQHF. DNA for the CDR3: TGTGCCAGCAGCCAAGTAGGAGGGGATCAGCCCCAGCATTTT.

This chain uses TRBV30 with TRBJ2-1; 7 positions agree with TRBD2. Trimming at V came to 5 bases and at J to 7 bases, leaving 11 bases not matched to a gene. This CDR3 is built from 14 residues. CDR1 and CDR2 (germline): GTSNPN, SVGIG (reference sequence). In DNA form, the CDR3 reads TGTGCCTGGGGCCGACTAGCCCCCTGGAATGAGCAGTTCTTC. This encodes CAWGRLAPWNEQFF.

This rearrangement joins TRBV12-3 or TRBV12-4 to TRBJ1-4; D is unclear. The CDR3 contains 13 residues. Deletions cut 6 bases from V and 10 bases from J, with 15 bases between. The CDR3 DNA sequence: TGTGCCAGCAGGCCCCTCGGCGCGGGAAAACTGTTTTTT. This codes for CASRPLGAGKLFF.

CDR3 coding DNA: TGTGCCAGCAGCCCCGGACTAGCGGAAACAGATACGCAGTATTTT. Encoded protein: CASSPGLAETDTQYF. The chain couples TRBV27 to TRBJ2-3, with 10 bases lining up with TRBD2. This CDR3 has 15 residues. CDR1 and CDR2 (germline): MNHEY, SMNVEV (reference sequence). V gave up 6 bases and J gave up 3 bases; unmatched junction bases: 6.

The chain employs TRBV5-6 and TRBJ1-2; 7 bases map to TRBD1. CDR1 and CDR2 from the germline V gene are SGHDT and YYEEEE. The CDR3 is 14 residues long. Trimming at V came to 6 bases and at J to 14 bases, leaving 19 bases not matched to a gene. Written as DNA, the CDR3 is TGTGCCAGCACCCCCTCGACAGGGAGCGGGCAGGGAACCTTC. Translating gives CASTPSTGSGQGTF.

With regard to this clone: Other DNA sequences within the sample encode an identical CDR3. The V gene is TRBV3-1 (or the pseudogene TRBV3-2), the J gene TRBJ1-3, with a possible D match to TRBD1 (6 bases). The CDR3 is 14 residues long. Looked up from germline, CDR1 is LGHDT and CDR2 is YNNKEL (reference sequence). The V gene lost 3 bases and the J gene lost 4 bases, with 10 bases spanning the gap. CDR3 coding DNA: TGTGCCAGCAGCCAGGGGGCCGGAGGAAACACCATATATTTT. Translation: CASSQGAGGNTIYF.

The chain recombines TRBV27 with TRBJ1-4; D gene ambiguous. Germline V lookup: CDR1 MNHEY, CDR2 SMNVEV (reference sequence). This CDR3 is 16 amino acids long. V gave up 1 base and J gave up 7 bases, with 16 bases separating them. The DNA for the CDR3 is TGTGCCAGCAGTTTATTGGCGCCCGGAGGCGGTGAAAAACTGTTTTTT. It is translated as CASSLLAPGGGEKLFF. The variable domain in full, with the rest retrieved from reference TRBV27 and TRBJ1-4, is EAQVTQNPRYLITVTGKKLTVTCSQNMNHEYMSWYRQDPGLGLRQIYYSMNVEVTDKGDVPEGYKVSRKEKRNFPLILESPSPNQTSLYFCASSLLAPGGGEKLFFGSGTQLSVL.

This sequence joins TRBV19 and TRBJ1-2; D possibly corresponds to TRBD1 (5 bases). V dropped 7 bases and J dropped 3 bases, with 15 bases sitting between them. Per germline, CDR1 LNHDA and CDR2 SQIVND (reference sequence). The CDR3 loop spans 14 amino acids. The CDR3 sequence: CASKVAPGHYGYTF. The CDR3 coding sequence is TGTGCCAGTAAAGTGGCCCCAGGGCACTATGGCTACACCTTC.

The chain combines TRBV14 with TRBJ2-3; a weak D match, TRBD2 (5 bases). Germline V CDR1 and CDR2: SGHDN, FVKESK. The ends were cut back, 2 bases at V and 6 bases at J, with 15 bases in the middle. The CDR3 has 15 residues. The CDR3 region is CASSQPGLPGDTQYF. CDR3 nucleotides: TGTGCCAGCAGCCAACCGGGCCTCCCGGGGGATACGCAGTATTTT.

The V call is TRBV12-3 or TRBV12-4, the J call TRBJ1-5; 7 nucleotides align to TRBD1. The CDR3 is 13 residues long. The trim removed 4 bases at V and 4 bases at J, leaving 1 base unmatched. CDR3 in DNA: TGTGCCAGCAGTTACAGGGGTAATCAGCCCCAGCATTTT. Translated, it gives CASSYRGNQPQHF.

This clone was seen just once. The gene calls are TRBV30 and TRBJ1-2, with 7 nucleotides matching TRBD1. The CDR3 totals 15 residues. CDR1 and CDR2 from the germline V gene are GTSNPN and SVGIG (reference sequence). Losses at the gene ends were 3 bases for V and 4 bases for J; bases not matched to a gene: 11. The CDR3 DNA reads as TGTGCCTGGAGCCTGACAGGGTTCTTAGGCTATGGCTACACCTTC. Protein product: CAWSLTGFLGYGYTF.

This clone turned up a few times. The J gene is TRBJ2-2, the V gene TRBV30, with TRBD1 identical over 10 bases. The CDR3 has 16 amino acids. In germline, CDR1 is GTSNPN, CDR2 SVGIG (reference sequence). The junction had 8 bases not matched to a gene; V was cut back by 1 base and J by 6 bases. The CDR3 DNA reads as TGTGCCTGGAGTGGCCGGGACAGGGGAACGGCCGGGGAGCTGTTTTTT. This translates into CAWSGRDRGTAGELFF.

This clone was seen just once. The chain couples TRBV30 to TRBJ1-1, with a possible D match to TRBD1 (6 bases). The V end lost 3 bases, the J end lost 5 bases, and 10 bases lay between the germline ends. This CDR3 region has 12 residues. Germline V lookup: CDR1 GTSNPN, CDR2 SVGIG (reference sequence). This CDR3 is CAWRGQQTEAFF. CDR3 sequence (DNA): TGTGCCTGGAGAGGACAGCAGACTGAAGCTTTCTTT.

V is TRBV29-1 and J is TRBJ2-7; the match to TRBD2 covers 10 bases. V was clipped by 5 bases and J by 4 bases; unmatched bases: 2. The CDR3 is 12 amino acids. In germline, CDR1 is SQVTM, CDR2 ANQGSEA. CDR3 nucleotides: TGCAGCGTTAGCGGGGGGGCTTACGAGCAGTACTTC. This translates into CSVSGGAYEQYF.

This chain uses TRBV19 with TRBJ2-1, with D possibly TRBD1 on 6 matching bases. Trimming left V 6 bases short and J 7 bases short, with 25 bases between. The CDR3 is 17 residues long. Per the germline V gene, CDR1 is LNHDA and CDR2 is SQIVND (reference sequence). Here the CDR3 reads CASSRAGTGTLLNEQFF. DNA of the CDR3: TGTGCCAGTAGCCGCGCCGGAACCGGGACATTATTGAATGAGCAGTTCTTC.

V is TRBV29-1 and J is TRBJ2-2; possibly TRBD2 for D (5 bases). This CDR3 is 14 amino acids long. V lost 4 bases and J 0 bases, leaving 9 bases between the germline ends. Germline V lookup: CDR1 SQVTM, CDR2 ANQGSEA. In nucleotides, the CDR3 is TGCAGCGTTGGTTCAGCGGCGAACACCGGGGAGCTGTTTTTT. Its protein product is CSVGSAANTGELFF.

The chain uses TRBV4-3 and TRBJ1-6; 8 bases agree with TRBD1. Trimming removed 1 base from V and 3 bases from J; junction bases left unmatched: 2. From germline, CDR1 is LGHNA and CDR2 YSLEER. There are 16 residues in the CDR3. CDR3: CASSQAGGRYNSPLHF. The CDR3 region has the DNA TGCGCCAGCAGCCAAGCAGGGGGCCGCTATAATTCACCCCTCCACTTT.

The chain couples TRBV18 to TRBJ1-1, with TRBD1 as a possible D gene (6 bases). The V end lost 3 bases, the J end lost 3 bases, and 20 bases lay between the germline ends. This CDR3 has 17 amino acids. Per the germline V gene, CDR1 is KGHSH and CDR2 is LQKENI. The CDR3 reads CASSPRVTGREHTEAFF. The CDR3, as DNA: TGTGCCAGCTCACCTAGAGTAACAGGGCGAGAACACACTGAAGCTTTCTTT.

The J gene is TRBJ1-5, the V gene TRBV2; 7 bases map to TRBD1. The ends lost 6 bases at V and 7 bases at J; junction bases unmatched: 6. CDR1 and CDR2 from the germline V gene are SNHLY and FYNNEI. The CDR3 has 13 residues. This chain's CDR3 is CASRQGMFQPQHF. The CDR3 DNA follows: TGTGCCAGCAGACAGGGGATGTTCCAGCCCCAGCATTTT.

The chain combines TRBV27 with TRBJ1-5; perhaps TRBD1 as D (5 bases). This CDR3 contains 13 residues. Deletions cut 4 bases from V and 6 bases from J, with 10 bases between. CDR1 and CDR2 from the germline V gene are MNHEY and SMNVEV (reference sequence). The CDR3 loop reads CASSSQGRQPQHF. In DNA, the CDR3 is TGTGCCAGCAGTTCCCAGGGTCGTCAGCCCCAGCATTTT.

The genes are TRBV7-6 and TRBJ2-5, with TRBD2 identical over 9 bases. This CDR3 spans 17 amino acids. The germline V gene has CDR1 SGHVS and CDR2 FNYEAQ. Losses at the gene ends were 1 base for V and 0 bases for J; bases not matched to a gene: 6. The CDR3 sequence is CASSLVSPSGNQETQYF. DNA of the CDR3: TGTGCCAGCAGCTTAGTGTCCCCTAGCGGGAACCAAGAGACCCAGTACTTC. The whole variable domain, remainder taken from reference TRBV7-6 and TRBJ2-5, is GAGVSQSPRYKVTKRGQDVALRCDPISGHVSLYWYRQALGQGPEFLTYFNYEAQQDKSGLPNDRFSAERPEGSISTLTIQRTEQRDSAMYRCASSLVSPSGNQETQYFGPGTRLLVL.

The gene calls are TRBV29-1 and TRBJ2-3; possibly TRBD1 for D (6 bases). Trimming left V 7 bases short and J 4 bases short, with 15 bases between. Per germline, CDR1 SQVTM and CDR2 ANQGSEA. The CDR3 has 13 amino acids. CDR3 sequence: CSAASPGADTQYF. In DNA, the CDR3 is TGCAGCGCCGCATCTCCAGGGGCAGATACGCAGTATTTT.

CDR3 bases: TGTGCCAGCAGCTTAGAAGGACAGGGCACTGAGCAGTTCTTC. Its translation is CASSLEGQGTEQFF. The gene calls are TRBV7-9 and TRBJ2-1, with 8 bases that match TRBD1. J was trimmed by 9 bases and V by 1 base; bases with no gene match: 5. This CDR3 has 14 amino acids. CDR1 and CDR2 (germline): SEHNR, FQNEAQ (reference sequence). The full variable domain, its missing parts supplied by reference TRBV7-9 and TRBJ2-1, is DTGVSQNPRHKITKRGQNVTFRCDPISEHNRLYWYRQTLGQGPEFLTYFQNEAQLEKSRLLSDRFSAERPKGSFSTLEIQRTEQGDSAMYLCASSLEGQGTEQFFGPGTRLTVL.

This clone was seen only a few times. The sample holds other DNA sequences that translate to the same CDR3. The gene calls are TRBV7-8 and TRBJ2-2, with TRBD1 identical over 12 bases. The CDR3 covers 18 residues. Per germline, CDR1 SGHVS and CDR2 FQNEAQ. Germline trimming cut 5 bases from V and 3 bases from J; bases unmatched to any gene: 10. CDR3 sequence (DNA): TGTGCCAGCAGCCCCCGGGACAGGGGGCCGGGGGACACCGGGGAGCTGTTTTTT. Its translation is CASSPRDRGPGDTGELFF.

J is TRBJ1-4 and V is TRBV6-2 or TRBV6-3; a weak D match, TRBD1 (6 bases). This CDR3 region has 17 residues. Germline V gene data show CDR1 as MNHEY and CDR2 as SVGEGT. V gave up 4 bases and J gave up 0 bases, with 15 bases separating them. In DNA form, the CDR3 reads TGTGCCAGCAGTTCCGGTGACAGGCTTCCAACTAATGAAAAACTGTTTTTT. This translates into CASSSGDRLPTNEKLFF.

In DNA form, the CDR3 reads TGTGCCACCAGCAGAGATAGGGAGGGGACTGAAGCTTTCTTT. Translated, it gives CATSRDREGTEAFF. The chain employs TRBV15 and TRBJ1-1; D may be TRBD1 (5 bases). Germline V gene sequence: CDR1 LNHNV, CDR2 YYDKDF (reference sequence). This CDR3 is 14 amino acids long. V shed 0 bases and J shed 5 bases, with 10 bases lying between them.